This TCR beta chain was documented in a study of beta chain features in type 1 diabetes. The whole isolated RNA underwent reverse transcription, so sequencing captured expressed TCRB transcripts. This table comes from immunoSEQ multiplex PCR, and its TCRdb copy is limited to in-frame clones, with some not included. The table shows 250,000 or so clones, with around 20% occurring only once. The CDR3 loop spans 15 amino acids. Germline-derived CDR1 and CDR2 are SEHNR and FQNEAQ (reference sequence). The V and J ends lost 3 bases and 4 bases, in that order; junction bases with no gene match: 5. Findings of the study overall: Moderate but significant shortening of TCRB CDR3s was recorded in all four CD4+ subsets from Type 1 diabetes patients. A greater similarity of naive, central memory and Treg TCRB repertoires was seen among patients than among healthy donors.

With regard to this clone: What it binds is unknown.

The source is a woman aged 40 to 50 with type 1 diabetes. The J gene is TRBJ2-1, the V gene TRBV7-9; 8 bases match TRBD2. Sequences were obtained from naive CD4+ T cells from blood. Here the CDR3 DNA reads TGTGCCAGCAGCTTTCAGCGGGAGAGTTACAATGAGCAGTTCTTC. Amino acid sequence: CASSFQRESYNEQFF.